This passage covers 21 T cell receptor beta chains from one sample sequenced in a study of CD8 T cells in ankylosing spondylitis (dated by TCRdb to the late 2010s). Broader findings and caveats from the paper: A TCR beta motif made up of several highly homologous amino acid variants appeared to be characteristic of blood from ankylosing spondylitis patients.

The antigens for these receptors are not known. To prepare the library, 5' RACE was applied. The run used an Illumina HiSeq 2500. Clones were called with MiXCR by TCRdb after fastp trimmed the public reads at Q25, and only in-frame beta chains were retained. Entries are consolidated by CDR3 protein sequence, retaining the most common genes and DNA. Here the sample has about 540,000 distinct CDR3 sequences; approximately 12% occur a single time. The biggest ten clones account for nearly 7% of the sample. Specimen: blood, either unsorted or a sorted T cell fraction (not recorded which). These receptor sequences come from a male donor with ankylosing spondylitis.

This clonotype was picked up a small number of times. The chain couples TRBV7-9 to TRBJ2-1; the match to TRBD2 covers 10 bases. Unmatched junction bases numbered 7, after V lost 7 bases and J lost 4 bases. Germline V CDR1 and CDR2: SEHNR, FQNEAQ (reference sequence). The CDR3 has 15 residues. Here the CDR3 reads CASIGLAGEYNEQFF. The DNA of the CDR3 is TGTGCCAGCATAGGGCTAGCGGGAGAGTACAATGAGCAGTTCTTC.

The table lists this clonotype with many counts. This chain uses TRBV12-3 or TRBV12-4 with TRBJ2-5; a weak D match, TRBD1 (6 bases). Trimming cost V 4 bases and J 0 bases, with 9 bases left between them. The CDR3 is 14 amino acids. The CDR3, as DNA: TGTGCCAGCAGTTCAGGGGCCAACCAAGAGACCCAGTACTTC. As protein: CASSSGANQETQYF.

This clonotype was seen a few times. The gene calls are TRBV20-1 and TRBJ1-2; the match to TRBD1 covers 8 bases. This CDR3 is built from 15 residues. The V gene end was trimmed by 0 bases and the J gene end by 4 bases; junction bases not matched to a gene: 7. Germline CDR1 DFQATT, CDR2 SNEGSKA (reference sequence). CDR3 amino acids: CSARDRAGGGYGYTF. The CDR3, as DNA: TGCAGTGCTAGAGATAGGGCAGGGGGCGGCTATGGCTACACCTTC.

The DNA of the CDR3 is TGTGCCAGCAGCCATGATGACAGTAACACTGAAGCTTTCTTT. Translated, it gives CASSHDDSNTEAFF. The chain combines TRBV3-1 with TRBJ1-1; D is possibly TRBD1 (5 bases). The germline CDR1 and CDR2 sequences are LGHDT and YNNKEL (reference sequence). The CDR3 loop spans 14 amino acids. V was pared by 3 bases and J by 2 bases, with 10 bases between.

This clonotype has a handful of counts. V is TRBV29-1 and J is TRBJ2-3; 10 bases map to TRBD1. The CDR3 totals 14 residues. J lost 5 bases, V lost 5 bases, and 7 bases had no gene match. The germline gives CDR1 SQVTM, CDR2 ANQGSEA. The CDR3 DNA reads as TGCAGCGTTAATACCGACAGGGGGCAAGATACGCAGTATTTT. Encoded protein: CSVNTDRGQDTQYF.

The chain uses TRBV3-1 and TRBJ2-1, with 15 bases identical to TRBD2. CDR1 is LGHDT and CDR2 is YNNKEL in the germline V gene (reference sequence). This CDR3 spans 15 amino acids. J was trimmed by 9 bases and V by 4 bases; bases with no gene match: 4. The CDR3 spells CASSLGLAGGPEQFF. The CDR3 coding sequence is TGTGCCAGCAGCCTAGGACTAGCGGGAGGGCCTGAGCAGTTCTTC.

This clonotype has a handful of counts. The rearrangement links TRBV5-6 to TRBJ1-1; D is unclear. Germline V gives CDR1 SGHDT, CDR2 YYEEEE. The CDR3 contains 15 residues. Trimming took 1 base from V and 3 from J, leaving 13 bases between them. CDR3 bases: TGTGCCAGCAGCTTGCTACGTCCGTCCTACACTGAAGCTTTCTTT. Its protein is CASSLLRPSYTEAFF. Full variable domain (outside the CDR3, taken from reference TRBV5-6 and TRBJ1-1): DAGVTQSPTHLIKTRGQQVTLRCSPKSGHDTVSWYQQALGQGPQFIFQYYEEEERQRGNFPDRFSGHQFPNYSSELNVNALLLGDSALYLCASSLLRPSYTEAFFGQGTRLTVV.

This clonotype was picked up many times. This sequence joins TRBV6-5 and TRBJ2-7, with 7 bases aligning to TRBD2. The V segment lost 0 bases and the J segment 0 bases; nucleotides outside the gene matches: 2. The length of the CDR3 is 15 residues. The germline gives CDR1 MNHEY, CDR2 SVGAGI. The CDR3 spells CASSYSGGSSYEQYF. DNA for the CDR3: TGTGCCAGCAGTTACTCGGGCGGGAGCTCCTACGAGCAGTACTTC.

This clonotype showed up many times. V and J are TRBV13 and TRBJ1-1, with D unresolved. V lost 6 bases to trimming and J lost 0 bases, with 17 bases between them. Looked up from germline, CDR1 is PRHDT and CDR2 is FYEKMQ (reference sequence). The CDR3 totals 16 residues. The CDR3 loop is CASRYGSPNLNTEAFF. The CDR3 DNA reads as TGTGCCAGCAGGTATGGAAGCCCGAATTTGAACACTGAAGCTTTCTTT.

The count of this clonotype is one. The rearrangement joins TRBV5-1 to TRBJ2-7, with 13 bases matching TRBD2. Germline values: CDR1 SGHRS, CDR2 YFSETQ. The CDR3 contains 16 residues. J lost 7 bases, V lost 1 base, and 8 bases had no gene match. In DNA form, the CDR3 reads TGCGCCAGCAGCTTGCTAGGACTAGCGGGAGCTGGGGAGCAGTACTTC. It encodes CASSLLGLAGAGEQYF.

The chain carries TRBV12-5 and TRBJ2-1, with D possibly called TRBD1 or TRBD2 (5 bases each). Trimming cost V 6 bases and J 7 bases, with 13 bases left between them. This CDR3 comprises 13 residues. Germline CDR1 LGHNT, CDR2 FRNRAP. The CDR3, as DNA: TGTGCTAGTGGCCGGGACGAAGGTAATGAGCAGTTCTTC. This codes for CASGRDEGNEQFF.

This clonotype was observed at least ten times. The V and J genes are TRBV12-3 or TRBV12-4 and TRBJ2-3; D uncertain. CDR3 length: 11 amino acids. Trimming removed 7 bases at V and 8 bases at J, with 10 bases between. The CDR3, as DNA: TGTGCCAGCAAGCAGGCCTCTACGCAGTATTTT. Translating it yields CASKQASTQYF.

In this sample, this clonotype turned up many times. The chain's CDR3 is CASSSPTSGSPFF. Here the CDR3 DNA reads TGTGCCAGCAGCTCCCCGACTAGCGGGAGCCCGTTCTTC. The chain combines TRBV7-9 with TRBJ2-1, with 12 positions matching TRBD2. This CDR3 is 13 amino acids long. Per germline, CDR1 SEHNR and CDR2 FQNEAQ (reference sequence). After removal of 4 bases from V and 15 bases from J, the junction contained 7 bases not matched to a gene.

The V and J genes are TRBV9 and TRBJ1-2, with D possibly TRBD1 on 5 matching bases. The CDR3 is 15 amino acids. V was shortened by 3 bases and J by 5 bases, with 17 bases between the two germline ends. Germline V gives CDR1 SGDLS, CDR2 YYNGEE. In DNA form, the CDR3 reads TGTGCCAGCAGCGGCGACAGTGGCCCGGTTTATGGCTACACCTTC. Its protein product is CASSGDSGPVYGYTF.

A few counts support this clonotype. V is TRBV10-3 and J is TRBJ2-1; D is possibly TRBD1 or TRBD2 (6 bases each). V lost 8 bases to trimming and J lost 0 bases, with 14 bases between them. Germline CDR1 is ENHRY and CDR2 is SYGVKD. The length of the CDR3 is 15 residues. CDR3 sequence (DNA): TGTGCCATCGAGCAAGGGGGGAGCTCCTACAATGAGCAGTTCTTC. Protein sequence: CAIEQGGSSYNEQFF.

V is TRBV6-5 and J is TRBJ2-5, with a weak D call TRBD1 (6 bases). Deletions cut 2 bases from V and 2 bases from J, with 15 bases between. The CDR3 runs to 16 residues. Germline V gene sequence: CDR1 MNHEY, CDR2 SVGAGI. The CDR3 nucleotides read TGTGCCAGCAGTTACGCCGGACAGAATCCACAAGAGACCCAGTACTTC. The encoded protein is CASSYAGQNPQETQYF.

As for this clonotype: A read error may account for a junction end that differs from germline. The V call is TRBV5-6, the J call TRBJ2-1; maybe TRBD1 (6 bases). The germline V gene has CDR1 SGHDT and CDR2 YYEEEE. CDR3 length: 13 residues. The CDR3 sequence is CASGGFSYNEHFF. CDR3 nucleotide sequence: TGTGCCAGCGGGGGCTTCTCCTACAATGAGCATTTCTTC. The full variable domain, rest sourced from reference TRBV5-6 and TRBJ2-1, is DAGVTQSPTHLIKTRGQQVTLRCSPKSGHDTVSWYQQALGQGPQFIFQYYEEEERQRGNFPDRFSGHQFPNYSSELNVNALLLGDSALYLCASGGFSYNEHFFGPGTRLTVL.

Ten or more counts support this clonotype. The chain joins TRBV2 to TRBJ2-7, with D possibly TRBD2 on 5 matching bases. In germline, CDR1 is SNHLY, CDR2 FYNNEI. The germline V and J ends were trimmed by 5 bases and 1 base, with 12 bases remaining between them. CDR3 length: 14 amino acids. Written as DNA, the CDR3 is TGTGCCAGCAGTCTGGACTTGACTTCCTACGAGCAGTACTTC. This sequence encodes CASSLDLTSYEQYF.

This rearrangement joins TRBV6-2 or TRBV6-3 to TRBJ2-7; 7 positions agree with TRBD1. The CDR3 has 15 amino acids. CDR1 is MNHEY and CDR2 is SVGEGT in the germline V gene. Unmatched junction bases numbered 17, after V lost 8 bases and J lost 7 bases. The CDR3 sequence is CASGKDRVNAYEQYF. In nucleotides, the CDR3 is TGTGCCAGCGGCAAAGACAGGGTAAATGCGTATGAGCAGTACTTC.

At least ten counts were recorded for this clonotype. This chain connects TRBV18 to TRBJ1-5; D not resolved. The CDR3 length is 15 residues. CDR1 and CDR2 from the germline V gene are KGHSH and LQKENI. Trimming left V 5 bases short and J 4 bases short, with 15 bases between. CDR3 sequence reads: CASSSMEGWNQPQHF. CDR3 nucleotides: TGTGCCAGCTCATCCATGGAGGGCTGGAATCAGCCCCAGCATTTT.

This clonotype was observed many times. The chain has TRBV20-1 and TRBJ1-5; D remains ambiguous. Trimming took off 3 bases at V and 2 bases at J, with 11 bases between the two ends. CDR1 DFQATT and CDR2 SNEGSKA come from the germline V gene (reference sequence). CDR3 size: 14 residues. The CDR3 loop reads CSARTRRGNQPQHF. CDR3 nucleotide sequence: TGCAGTGCTAGGACACGCCGGGGCAATCAGCCCCAGCATTTT.